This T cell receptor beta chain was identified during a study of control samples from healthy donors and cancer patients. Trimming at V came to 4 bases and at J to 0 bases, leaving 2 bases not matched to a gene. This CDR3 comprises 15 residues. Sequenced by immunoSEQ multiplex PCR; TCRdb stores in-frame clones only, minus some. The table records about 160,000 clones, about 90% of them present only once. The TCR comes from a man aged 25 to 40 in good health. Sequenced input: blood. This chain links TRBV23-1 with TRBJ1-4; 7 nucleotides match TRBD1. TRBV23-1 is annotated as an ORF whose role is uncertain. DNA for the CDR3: TGCGCCAGCAGTCGCCAGGGGGCAACTAATGAAAAACTGTTTTTT. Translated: CASSRQGATNEKLFF.